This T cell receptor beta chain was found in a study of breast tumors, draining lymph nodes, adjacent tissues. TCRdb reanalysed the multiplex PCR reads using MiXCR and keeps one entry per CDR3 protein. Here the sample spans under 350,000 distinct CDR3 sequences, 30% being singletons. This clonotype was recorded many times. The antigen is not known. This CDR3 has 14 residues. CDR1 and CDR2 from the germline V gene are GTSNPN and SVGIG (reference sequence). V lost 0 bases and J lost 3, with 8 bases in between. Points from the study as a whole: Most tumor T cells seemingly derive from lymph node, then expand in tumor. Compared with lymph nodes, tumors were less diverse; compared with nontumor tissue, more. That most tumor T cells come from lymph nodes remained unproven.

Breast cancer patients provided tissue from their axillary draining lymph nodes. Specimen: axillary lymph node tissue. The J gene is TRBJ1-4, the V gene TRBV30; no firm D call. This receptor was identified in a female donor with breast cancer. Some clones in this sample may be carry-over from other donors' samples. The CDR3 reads CAWSVGAANEKLFF. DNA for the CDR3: TGTGCCTGGAGTGTAGGTGCGGCTAATGAAAAACTGTTTTTT.